This T cell receptor (beta chain) was identified during a study of blood T cell repertoires in COVID-19. Overall study: COVID-19 samples collected from the United States, Italy and Spain covered acute and convalescent phases. Sample material is recorded as cDNA or gDNA derived from T cells, B-cell-depleted T cells, or PBMCs.

In the authors' methods: Amplification of reference gene primers provided the estimated nucleated cell counts. Produced via immunoSEQ multiplex PCR; TCRdb's table is partial and in-frame only. V, J and clone size are those of that table, while D and trimming were read from the DNA. The sample yields approximately 270,000 clones, around 90% seen once. This clonotype originated in a man in his forties or fifties with acute or convalescent COVID-19. What was sequenced was peripheral blood.

The CDR3 region is CASSLTSGQNTGELFF. CDR3 DNA sequence: TGTGCCAGCTCACTTACTAGCGGGCAGAACACCGGGGAGCTGTTTTTT. The rearrangement uses TRBV18 and TRBJ2-2; 9 bases are shared with TRBD2. The CDR3 is 16 amino acids. Trimming removed 4 bases from V and 1 base from J; junction bases left unmatched: 4. Germline V gives CDR1 KGHSH, CDR2 LQKENI. Filled out from reference TRBV18 and TRBJ2-2, the complete variable domain reads NAGVMQNPRHLVRRRGQEARLRCSPMKGHSHVYWYRQLPEEGLKFMVYLQKENIIDESGMPKERFSAEFPKEGPSILRIQQVVRGDSAAYFCASSLTSGQNTGELFFGEGSRLTVL.